One and the same sample provided the 5 T cell receptor beta chains below, sequenced in a study of blood T cell repertoires in COVID-19. Profiling relied on immunoSEQ multiplex PCR, and the TCRdb table lists in-frame clones only, not all of them. The sample records about 190,000 clones, 84% being singletons. Sequenced material: peripheral blood. These receptors all stem from a human donor in a cohort sampled during active COVID-19.

The J gene is TRBJ2-3, the V gene TRBV9, with 8 bases matching TRBD2. The CDR3 spans 15 residues. J lost 5 bases, V lost 3 bases, and 8 bases had no gene match. The germline V gene has CDR1 SGDLS and CDR2 YYNGEE. The CDR3 sequence: CASSGDGGVVDTQYF. The DNA of the CDR3 is TGTGCCAGCAGCGGGGACGGGGGGGTGGTAGATACGCAGTATTTT.

The rearrangement joins TRBV9 to TRBJ2-7; TRBD2 matches 13 bases. With V trimmed by 3 bases and J by 4 bases, 4 bases remained unmatched. The CDR3 has 15 residues. Germline V gene sequence: CDR1 SGDLS, CDR2 YYNGEE. CDR3 coding DNA: TGTGCCAGCAGCGCCGAACTAGCGGGAGGGTACGAGCAGTACTTC. Its protein product is CASSAELAGGYEQYF.

V is TRBV4-1 and J is TRBJ1-4; maybe TRBD1 (5 bases). The CDR3 has 16 amino acids. Looked up from germline, CDR1 is MGHRA and CDR2 is YSYEKL. The ends were cut back, 8 bases at V and 4 bases at J, with 20 bases in the middle. Written as DNA, the CDR3 is TGCGCCAGCCAGCCCTATCGGGGGACCAATAATGAAAAACTGTTTTTT. This gives the protein CASQPYRGTNNEKLFF.

This sequence joins TRBV5-5 and TRBJ1-1; 9 bases fit TRBD1. CDR1 SGHKS and CDR2 YYEKEE come from the germline V gene (reference sequence). This CDR3 is 15 amino acids long. V was pared by 1 base and J by 6 bases, with 7 bases of the junction left unmatched. The CDR3 bases are TGTGCCAGCAGCTTGAGAACAGGGGGCAATGCTGAAGCTTTCTTT. This gives the protein CASSLRTGGNAEAFF.

About this clone: Its ends do not fully match the called genes, so a read error is possible. This chain links TRBV2 with TRBJ2-3; D not resolved. Per germline, CDR1 SNHLY and CDR2 FYNNEI. The CDR3 totals 12 residues. The CDR3 nucleotides read TGTGCCGGCAGCGTCTCCGCGGATACGCAGTATTTT. Its protein product is CAGSVSADTQYF.